This record covers a single T cell receptor beta chain. Authors' data handling: Scientists estimated how many nucleated cells there were by amplifying reference gene primers. Sequenced by immunoSEQ multiplex PCR; TCRdb stores in-frame clones only, minus some. The V and J calls and clone size are taken from that table; D and trimming were inferred from the DNA. The sample includes under 450,000 clones, roughly four fifths of them seen just once. These data come from a study of blood T cell repertoires in COVID-19. Study at large: PBMCs, B-cell-depleted T cells, or T cells were the source of the cDNA or gDNA that made up the material.

The TCR comes from a woman aged 45-65 years who had recovered from COVID-19. The specimen was PBMCs or T cells enriched from blood (not recorded which).

The CDR3 coding sequence is TGTGCCAGCAGCGACGGGGGGACCTATGAAAAACTGTTTTTT. Its translation is CASSDGGTYEKLFF. The rearrangement joins TRBV6-1 to TRBJ1-4; TRBD1 might be the D (5 bases). Between the trimmed V and J ends, which lost 6 bases and 6 bases, there was a span of 14 bases. In germline, CDR1 is MNHNS, CDR2 SASEGT. This CDR3 is 14 amino acids long.